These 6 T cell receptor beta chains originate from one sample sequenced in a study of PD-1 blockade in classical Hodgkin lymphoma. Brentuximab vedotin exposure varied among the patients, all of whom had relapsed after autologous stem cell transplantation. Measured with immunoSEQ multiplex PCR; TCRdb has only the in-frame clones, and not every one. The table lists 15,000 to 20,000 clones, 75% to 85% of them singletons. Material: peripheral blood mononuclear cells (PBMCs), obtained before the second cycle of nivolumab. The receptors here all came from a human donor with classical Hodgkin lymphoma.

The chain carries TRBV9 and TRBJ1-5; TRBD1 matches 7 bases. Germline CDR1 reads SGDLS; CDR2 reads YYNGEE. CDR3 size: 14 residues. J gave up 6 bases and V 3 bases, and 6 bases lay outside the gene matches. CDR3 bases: TGTGCCAGCAGCGATGCAGGGGGAGTTCAGCCCCAGCATTTT. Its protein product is CASSDAGGVQPQHF.

The chain's CDR3 is CASSQVLLGGAREKLFF. In DNA form, the CDR3 reads TGCGCCAGCAGCCAAGTGCTTCTCGGGGGAGCGAGGGAAAAACTGTTTTTT. V is TRBV4-1 and J is TRBJ1-4; the D gene is possibly TRBD1 (5 bases). Germline-derived CDR1 and CDR2 are MGHRA and YSYEKL. Trimming stripped 1 base from V and 8 bases from J, with 20 bases between. The CDR3 is 17 amino acids.

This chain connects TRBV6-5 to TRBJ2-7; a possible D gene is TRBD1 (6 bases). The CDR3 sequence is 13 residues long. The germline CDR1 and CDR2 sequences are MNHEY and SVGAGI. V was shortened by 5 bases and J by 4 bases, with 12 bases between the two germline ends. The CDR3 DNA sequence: TGTGCCAGCAGTGCCTGGACAGCTTACGAGCAGTACTTC. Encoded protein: CASSAWTAYEQYF.

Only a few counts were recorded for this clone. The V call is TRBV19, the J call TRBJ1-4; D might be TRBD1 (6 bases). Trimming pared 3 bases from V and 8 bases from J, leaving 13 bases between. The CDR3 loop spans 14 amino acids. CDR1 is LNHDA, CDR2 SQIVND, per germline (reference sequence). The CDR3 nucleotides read TGTGCCAGTAGTATTGGCAGGGGTCGGGAAAAACTGTTTTTT. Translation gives CASSIGRGREKLFF.

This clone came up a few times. The CDR3 region has the DNA TGCGCCAGCAGTGAATATGGCTACGAGCAGTACTTC. This translates into CASSEYGYEQYF. This sequence joins TRBV10-1 and TRBJ2-7; D is unclear. With 3 bases removed from V and 3 bases from J, the gap between germline ends came to 6 bases. The CDR3 spans 12 residues. Looked up from germline, CDR1 is WNHNN and CDR2 is SYGVQD (reference sequence).

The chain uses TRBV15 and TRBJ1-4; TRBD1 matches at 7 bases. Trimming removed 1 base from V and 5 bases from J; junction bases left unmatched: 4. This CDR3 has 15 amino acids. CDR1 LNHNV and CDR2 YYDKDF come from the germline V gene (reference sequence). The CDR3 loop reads CATSRGQGGNEKLFF. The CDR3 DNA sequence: TGTGCCACCAGCAGAGGGCAGGGGGGAAATGAAAAACTGTTTTTT.